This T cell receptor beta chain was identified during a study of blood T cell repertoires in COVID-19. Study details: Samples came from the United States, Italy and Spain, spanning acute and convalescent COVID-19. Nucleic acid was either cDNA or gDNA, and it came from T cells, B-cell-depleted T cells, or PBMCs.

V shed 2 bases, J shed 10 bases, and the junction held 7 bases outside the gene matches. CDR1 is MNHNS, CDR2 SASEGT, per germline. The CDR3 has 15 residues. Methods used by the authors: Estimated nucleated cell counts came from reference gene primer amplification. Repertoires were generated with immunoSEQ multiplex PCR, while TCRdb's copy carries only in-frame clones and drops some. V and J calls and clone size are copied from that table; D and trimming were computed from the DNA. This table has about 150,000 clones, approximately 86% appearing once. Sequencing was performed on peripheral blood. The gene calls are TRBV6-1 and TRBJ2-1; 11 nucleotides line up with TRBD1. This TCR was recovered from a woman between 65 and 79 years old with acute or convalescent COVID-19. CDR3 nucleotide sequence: TGTGCCAGCAGTGAATATGGACAGGGGGCTTTCGAGCAGTTCTTC. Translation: CASSEYGQGAFEQFF.